This T cell receptor (beta chain) was documented in a study of cytomegalovirus exposure and HLA in healthy donors. Turning to the study itself: Out of 180 million or so T cells, an earlier analysis found 117 million unique TCR beta sequences in total.

The PCR had 60 Vbeta and 13 Jbeta primers. Per the original methods: About 9.9 million of the about 80 million unique TCR beta chains counted in a later analysis were shared. The assay was immunoSEQ multiplex PCR, and TCRdb's table has in-frame clones only and misses some. The V and J calls and clone size are taken from that table; D and trimming were inferred from the DNA. In the table there are roughly 56,000 clones, around 75% of which are singletons. The CDR3 is 15 amino acids. Trimming took 7 bases from V and 2 from J, leaving 16 bases between them. CDR1 and CDR2 from the germline V gene are MDHEN and SYDVKM.

Sequencing used PBMCs. The chain carries TRBV28 and TRBJ2-3; D not resolved. This TCR derives from a man aged 50 to 59 in good health and CMV-seropositive. The CDR3: CASTTMGSYTDTQYF. CDR3 DNA: TGTGCCAGCACCACGATGGGCAGCTACACAGATACGCAGTATTTT.